The subject of this entry is one TCR beta chain. These data come from a study of ipilimumab plus nivolumab after autologous stem cell transplantation. About the study: Median doses per patient: 5 ipilimumab, under ten nivolumab.

Starting 14 to 28 days after autologous transplant, ipilimumab 1 mg/kg was given. Through week 26, nivolumab 3 mg/kg IV was given weeks 1, 4, 7, 10, then biweekly. Trimming left V 6 bases short and J 5 bases short, with 13 bases between. Germline CDR1 is SNHLY and CDR2 is FYNNEI. CDR3 length equals 13 residues. Assay: immunoSEQ multiplex PCR; the TCRdb copy retains only in-frame clones and omits some. The data show tens of thousands of clones, around 80% seen once. The specimen comprised PBMCs, sampled in a trial of ipilimumab plus nivolumab as post-transplant consolidation. The chain couples TRBV2 to TRBJ1-1; TRBD1 might be the D (6 bases). The origin of this receptor is a male donor with diffuse large B-cell lymphoma. The CDR3: CASRARGGTEAFF. CDR3 bases: TGTGCCAGCAGGGCCAGGGGTGGAACTGAAGCTTTCTTT.